Described below is a single T cell receptor (beta chain) sequence and its context. As yet, its antigen is unknown. At one boundary the junction diverges from the germline segment, which might be a read error. Looked up from germline, CDR1 is SGHTA and CDR2 is FQGNSA. The length of the CDR3 is 16 residues. A second about 6 to 12 cycle PCR used barcoded and J-beta primers. Each cDNA molecule was tagged by a template-switch adaptor with 12 random nucleotides. Each sample provided no less than 3 million CDR3-containing paired-end reads. A single record per CDR3 protein comes from TCRdb applying MiXCR to the 5' RACE reads. The sample has roughly 410,000 distinct CDR3 sequences; about 49% are singletons. These data come from a study of blood T cells in healthy people across ages. Findings and limits, study-wide: TCR beta diversity per million T cells fell roughly linearly with age. Long-lived donors had more naive CD4+ cells and higher diversity than aged donors.

The sample taken for sequencing was blood. The chain carries TRBV7-2 and TRBJ2-5; 15 positions match TRBD2. The origin of this receptor is a man in his sixties in good health. CDR3 amino acids: CVSTRGLAGGPFEQYF. The DNA of the CDR3 is TGTGTCAGCACCAGAGGACTAGCGGGAGGGCCTTTTGAGCAGTACTTC.